This T cell receptor (beta chain) was recovered during a study of naive and memory T cell subsets. Study observations and caveats: Naive repertoires, especially CD8, held a few larger clonotypes, possibly memory cells re-expressing CD45RA.

Two oligonucleotides, mixed equimolar, formed the beta constant-region primer covering TRBC1 and TRBC2. The ligated cDNA underwent four PCR rounds using SP2 and nested alpha and beta constant-region primers. TCRdb redid the calling of the UMI-ligation and nested PCR reads with MiXCR, one entry per CDR3 protein. This table holds about 150,000 distinct CDR3 sequences, over 20% found once. This clonotype was detected a few times. Its target is unknown. The ends were cut back, 8 bases at V and 0 bases at J, with 13 bases in the middle. The germline V gene has CDR1 SGHRS and CDR2 YFSETQ. The CDR3 totals 14 residues.

The chain couples TRBV5-1 to TRBJ2-3; a possible D gene is TRBD1 (5 bases). The sample taken for sequencing was naive CD4+ T cells from blood. The TCR was taken from a human donor in good health. The CDR3 sequence is CASSREPSTDTQYF. CDR3 in DNA: TGCGCCAGTTCCAGGGAACCTAGCACAGATACGCAGTATTTT.